This entry lists 17 T cell receptor beta chains sequenced from one sample in a study of PD-1 blockade in classical Hodgkin lymphoma. Profiling relied on immunoSEQ multiplex PCR, and the TCRdb table lists in-frame clones only, not all of them. The repertoire includes about 9,700 clones, about 68% of them detected once, and about 4.5% sits in the top ten. The time point here: cycle 4 day 1 (C4D1), after more than five weeks of nivolumab. After autologous stem cell transplantation all patients relapsed, and prior brentuximab vedotin exposure differed between cohorts. With magnetic negative selection, CD4+ T cells were purified from PBMCs that had been thawed. This specimen was CD4+ T cells from blood, taken before the fourth cycle of nivolumab. The origin of the receptors is a human donor with classical Hodgkin lymphoma.

This clone appeared a few times. The rearrangement uses TRBV2 and TRBJ1-3; no reliable D call. Trimming removed 7 bases at V and 0 bases at J, with 16 bases between. CDR3 size: 16 residues. Per germline, CDR1 SNHLY and CDR2 FYNNEI. The CDR3 DNA is TGTGCCAGCACCCCCCGAGCCAGACACTCTGGAAACACCATATATTTT. This translates into CASTPRARHSGNTIYF.

This chain uses TRBV28 with TRBJ1-5; maybe TRBD1 (6 bases). Germline loops: CDR1 MDHEN, CDR2 SYDVKM. V was shortened by 3 bases and J by 3 bases, with 18 bases between the two germline ends. The CDR3 has 17 amino acids. CDR3 residues: CASSFLNRVPINQPQHF. The CDR3 DNA reads TGTGCCAGCAGTTTTCTCAACAGGGTTCCTATCAATCAGCCCCAGCATTTT.

This clone was counted a single time. The chain employs TRBV7-2 and TRBJ1-5, with unresolved D. V was cut by 1 base and J by 3 bases, with 7 bases left in between. Germline V gives CDR1 SGHTA, CDR2 FQGNSA. CDR3 size: 14 residues. CDR3 loop: CASSLGRLNQPQHF. The CDR3 bases are TGTGCCAGCAGCTTAGGTCGGCTCAATCAGCCCCAGCATTTT.

This chain uses TRBV7-3 with TRBJ2-1, with 7 bases lining up with TRBD1. V dropped 0 bases and J dropped 6; count of bases not matched to a gene: 2. The CDR3 consists of 14 residues. Germline values: CDR1 SGHTA, CDR2 FQGTGA. The CDR3 protein is CASSLTGGINEQFF. For the CDR3, the DNA is TGTGCCAGCAGCTTAACAGGGGGCATCAATGAGCAGTTCTTC.

The chain combines TRBV6-6 with TRBJ1-1; unclear D gene. Trimming left V 5 bases short and J 0 bases short, with 7 bases between. CDR3 size: 13 residues. Germline CDR1 reads MNHNY; CDR2 reads SVGAGI (reference sequence). The CDR3 DNA sequence: TGTGCCAGCAGTGCGTCTATGAACACTGAAGCTTTCTTT. Its translation: CASSASMNTEAFF.

The chain combines TRBV28 with TRBJ1-3, with D unclear. Germline lookup yields CDR1 MDHEN and CDR2 SYDVKM. The germline V and J ends were trimmed by 8 bases and 0 bases, with 20 bases remaining between them. The CDR3 is 17 amino acids. Here the CDR3 reads CASRPAEGGRSGNTIYF. The CDR3 DNA reads as TGTGCCAGCCGTCCGGCGGAGGGCGGACGCTCTGGAAACACCATATATTTT.

This clone has a handful of counts. The V and J genes are TRBV7-2 and TRBJ1-5; maybe TRBD1 (5 bases). The CDR3 has 17 residues. The ends were cut back, 5 bases at V and 1 base at J, with 18 bases in the middle. Germline assignment: CDR1 SGHTA and CDR2 FQGNSA. CDR3 coding DNA: TGTGCCAGCAGCCAGAGAGGGGCCGGGGAGAGCAATCAGCCCCAGCATTTT. It specifies CASSQRGAGESNQPQHF. The whole variable domain, remainder taken from reference TRBV7-2 and TRBJ1-5, is GAGVSQSPSNKVTEKGKDVELRCDPISGHTALYWYRQSLGQGLEFLIYFQGNSAPDKSGLPSDRFSAERTGGSVSTLTIQRTQQEDSAVYLCASSQRGAGESNQPQHFGDGTRLSIL.

V is TRBV2 and J is TRBJ1-3; D gene uncertain. V was pared by 4 bases and J by 0 bases, with 16 bases between. The germline gives CDR1 SNHLY, CDR2 FYNNEI. There are 17 residues in the CDR3. The CDR3 spells CASSAVARRSSGNTIYF. CDR3 sequence (DNA): TGTGCCAGCAGTGCCGTTGCCCGGAGATCCTCTGGAAACACCATATATTTT. Full variable domain (outside the CDR3, taken from reference TRBV2 and TRBJ1-3): EPEVTQTPSHQVTQMGQEVILRCVPISNHLYFYWYRQILGQKVEFLVSFYNNEISEKSEIFDDQFSVERPDGSNFTLKIRSTKLEDSAMYFCASSAVARRSSGNTIYFGEGSWLTVV.

The chain combines TRBV18 with TRBJ2-3; D is ambiguous. CDR1 and CDR2 from the germline V gene are KGHSH and LQKENI. The CDR3 runs 13 residues. V was pared by 5 bases and J by 3 bases, with 9 bases between. The CDR3 coding sequence is TGTGCCAGCTCATCGGCCTCAACAGATACGCAGTATTTT. Its protein is CASSSASTDTQYF. Using reference TRBV18 and TRBJ2-3 for the parts outside the CDR3, the full variable domain is NAGVMQNPRHLVRRRGQEARLRCSPMKGHSHVYWYRQLPEEGLKFMVYLQKENIIDESGMPKERFSAEFPKEGPSILRIQQVVRGDSAAYFCASSSASTDTQYFGPGTRLTVL.

This clone was detected a few times. V and J are TRBV29-1 and TRBJ1-1; D remains unclear. Germline CDR1 is SQVTM and CDR2 is ANQGSEA. This CDR3 region has 12 residues. Trimming pared 6 bases from V and 2 bases from J, leaving 10 bases between. The CDR3 loop reads CSVVQSNTEAFF. The CDR3 DNA follows: TGCAGCGTGGTTCAGAGTAACACTGAAGCTTTCTTT.

The genes are TRBV6-1 and TRBJ2-6, with D unclear. The CDR3 loop spans 14 amino acids. Trimming cost V 5 bases and J 4 bases, with 9 bases left between them. Germline V gene data show CDR1 as MNHNS and CDR2 as SASEGT. CDR3 loop: CASSFSQGANVLTF. The CDR3 DNA reads as TGTGCCAGCAGTTTCTCTCAGGGGGCCAACGTCCTGACTTTC.

This chain links TRBV6-1 with TRBJ1-1, with 7 nucleotides matching TRBD1. Losses at the gene ends were 5 bases for V and 7 bases for J; bases not matched to a gene: 4. Looked up from germline, CDR1 is MNHNS and CDR2 is SASEGT. The CDR3 consists of 12 residues. CDR3 loop: CASSIQGNEAFF. The CDR3 coding sequence is TGTGCCAGCAGTATACAGGGGAATGAAGCTTTCTTT.

This clone was seen just once. J is TRBJ2-3 and V is TRBV6-6, with 9 bases aligning to TRBD2. Per the germline V gene, CDR1 is MNHNY and CDR2 is SVGAGI (reference sequence). Trimming at V came to 2 bases and at J to 0 bases, leaving 3 bases not matched to a gene. The CDR3 covers 16 residues. The DNA of the CDR3 is TGTGCCAGCAGTTACGGCAGCGGGGGGAGCACAGATACGCAGTATTTT. It is translated as CASSYGSGGSTDTQYF.

This clone was seen once. The chain employs TRBV11-2 and TRBJ2-1, with 9 bases that match TRBD1. From germline, CDR1 is SGHAT and CDR2 FQNNGV. The CDR3 covers 15 residues. With 7 bases clipped from V and 5 bases from J, the junction kept 9 bases outside the gene matches. The CDR3 is CASTTGGRANNEQFF. CDR3 nucleotide sequence: TGTGCCAGCACCACAGGGGGCAGAGCAAACAATGAGCAGTTCTTC. Based on the CDR3 plus reference TRBV11-2 and TRBJ2-1, the full variable domain is EAGVAQSPRYKIIEKRQSVAFWCNPISGHATLYWYQQILGQGPKLLIQFQNNGVVDDSQLPKDRFSAERLKGVDSTLKIQPAKLEDSAVYLCASTTGGRANNEQFFGPGTRLTVL.

This chain connects TRBV5-1 to TRBJ2-7; possible D gene TRBD2, 6 bases. Trimming shortened V by 1 base and J by 0 bases, and 14 bases separated the two germline ends. The CDR3 sequence is 16 residues long. Looked up from germline, CDR1 is SGHRS and CDR2 is YFSETQ. DNA for the CDR3: TGCGCCAGCAGCTTGCGGGACGGGGGAAACTCCTACGAGCAGTACGTC. It is translated as CASSLRDGGNSYEQYV.

The chain uses TRBV28 and TRBJ1-1, with 8 bases fitting TRBD1. CDR1 MDHEN and CDR2 SYDVKM come from the germline V gene. CDR3 length: 13 amino acids. The V gene end was trimmed by 5 bases and the J gene end by 5 bases; junction bases not matched to a gene: 4. The DNA of the CDR3 is TGTGCCAGCAGTCCCCGGACAGGGACTGAAGCTTTCTTT. Protein sequence: CASSPRTGTEAFF.

This clone was observed a handful of times. This chain links TRBV6-1 with TRBJ1-1, with D perhaps TRBD1 (5 bases). This CDR3 is 14 amino acids long. V was clipped by 6 bases and J by 3 bases, with 14 bases between them. From germline, CDR1 is MNHNS and CDR2 SASEGT. CDR3: CASRWTSTDTEAFF. The CDR3 DNA reads as TGTGCCAGCAGGTGGACAAGCACGGACACTGAAGCTTTCTTT.